This entry lists 8 T cell receptor beta chains sequenced from one sample in a study of T cell responses to AZD1222 COVID-19 vaccine. Clones were read by immunoSEQ multiplex PCR, and TCRdb kept only the in-frame ones, dropping some. The sample shows over 100,000 clones, around 87% of them seen only once. Sequencing was performed on peripheral blood, taken 28 days after the second AZD1222 dose. These receptors were collected from an adult who received the AZD1222 COVID-19 vaccine.

This chain uses TRBV7-9 with TRBJ1-1, with D unresolved. The V end was cut by 0 bases, the J end by 2 bases, with 10 bases between. The germline CDR1 and CDR2 sequences are SEHNR and FQNEAQ (reference sequence). The CDR3 consists of 15 residues. As DNA, the CDR3 is TGTGCCAGCAGCTTAGCTGGTCGATACAACACTGAAGCTTTCTTT. The encoded protein is CASSLAGRYNTEAFF.

This clone was recorded only once. The rearrangement links TRBV13 to TRBJ2-1; D gene ambiguous. The V end was cut by 3 bases, the J end by 7 bases, with 4 bases between. The CDR3 contains 11 residues. Germline-derived CDR1 and CDR2 are PRHDT and FYEKMQ (reference sequence). The CDR3 protein is CASSLRNEQFF. DNA for the CDR3: TGTGCCAGCAGCTTGAGAAATGAGCAGTTCTTC.

This clone appeared a few times. This chain links TRBV19 with TRBJ2-2, with 8 nucleotides matching TRBD2. Germline CDR1 reads LNHDA; CDR2 reads SQIVND (reference sequence). The CDR3 loop spans 15 amino acids. J lost 9 bases, V lost 6 bases, and 12 bases had no gene match. CDR3: CASRRPGTSSWELFF. DNA of the CDR3: TGTGCCAGTAGGCGCCCCGGGACTAGTAGTTGGGAGCTGTTTTTT. The full variable domain, with the rest looked up from reference TRBV19 and TRBJ2-2, is DGGITQSPKYLFRKEGQNVTLSCEQNLNHDAMYWYRQDPGQGLRLIYYSQIVNDFQKGDIAEGYSVSREKKESFPLTVTSAQKNPTAFYLCASRRPGTSSWELFFGEGSRLTVL.

This sequence joins TRBV6-6 and TRBJ1-3; D not certain. Germline CDR1 MNHNY, CDR2 SVGAGI (reference sequence). The length of the CDR3 is 16 residues. V was shortened by 4 bases and J by 0 bases, with 13 bases between the two germline ends. Here the CDR3 reads CASSWAGDYSGNTIYF. The CDR3 DNA follows: TGTGCCAGCAGTTGGGCTGGGGATTACTCTGGAAACACCATATATTTT.

J is TRBJ1-2 and V is TRBV10-3; D is unclear. In germline, CDR1 is ENHRY, CDR2 SYGVKD. Between the trimmed V and J ends, which lost 0 bases and 8 bases, there was a span of 4 bases. The CDR3 is 11 residues long. The CDR3, as DNA: TGTGCCATCAGTGAGTCGAGCGGCTACACCTTC. It codes for CAISESSGYTF.

The V and J genes are TRBV7-8 and TRBJ2-2; 7 nucleotides match TRBD1. The germline V gene encodes CDR1 SGHVS and CDR2 FQNEAQ. V shed 4 bases, J shed 4 bases, and the junction held 3 bases outside the gene matches. The CDR3 consists of 14 residues. The DNA for the CDR3 is TGTGCCAGCAGCTCAACAGGGGCCACCGGGGAGCTGTTTTTT. It translates to CASSSTGATGELFF.

CDR3 DNA: TGTGCCAGCAGCCTCGGGACAGGTAATCAGCCCCAGCATTTT. This sequence encodes CASSLGTGNQPQHF. This chain connects TRBV13 to TRBJ1-5; 8 positions agree with TRBD1. Looked up from germline, CDR1 is PRHDT and CDR2 is FYEKMQ (reference sequence). The V segment lost 5 bases and the J segment 4 bases; nucleotides outside the gene matches: 4. The CDR3 is made up of 14 amino acids.

The V gene is TRBV28, the J gene TRBJ1-4, with 10 bases that match TRBD1. Germline lookup yields CDR1 MDHEN and CDR2 SYDVKM. V was pared by 6 bases and J by 11 bases, with 6 bases of the junction left unmatched. The CDR3 runs to 13 residues. The DNA of the CDR3 is TGTGCCAGCAGCCCCGGGGACAGGGGTAAACTGTTTTTT. Its translation is CASSPGDRGKLFF.